This is a list of T cell receptor beta chains from one sample in a study of cytomegalovirus exposure and HLA in healthy donors. Assay used: immunoSEQ multiplex PCR; TCRdb lists only in-frame clones, some missing. The profile covers 190,000 or so clones, with around 83% appearing a single time and 1.6% taken by the ten largest. The specimen was PBMCs. Source of these receptors: a man aged 50-60 years in good health and CMV-seronegative. Each CDR3 is given with its conserved first and last residue. The D gene is left open where the match is weak. Only some rows state a clone size, as once, few, many or a class for expanded clones.

v_gene,j_gene,d_gene,abundance,CDR3aa,CDR3nt
TRBV28,TRBJ1-2,TRBD1,.,CASGPSGTGGPYGYTF,TGTGCCAGCGGACCCTCCGGGACAGGGGGCCCATATGGCTACACCTTC
TRBV6-6,TRBJ2-4,.,.,CASTETAKNIQYF,TGTGCCAGCACGGAGACAGCCAAAAACATTCAGTACTTC
TRBV10-3,TRBJ2-3,TRBD1,.,CAISARTGPQSGDTQYF,TGTGCCATCAGTGCGCGGACAGGGCCTCAATCCGGAGATACGCAGTATTTT
TRBV4-2,TRBJ1-1,.,.,CASSQETGRTEAFF,TGTGCCAGCAGCCAAGAGACGGGAAGGACTGAAGCTTTCTTT
TRBV6-5,TRBJ2-7,TRBD1,.,CASSLTGVGYEQYF,TGTGCCAGCAGCCTTACAGGGGTGGGCTACGAGCAGTACTTC
TRBV5-4,TRBJ2-2,.,.,CASSPLASEFAGELFF,TGTGCCAGCAGCCCGCTAGCTAGCGAGTTCGCCGGGGAGCTGTTTTTT
TRBV7-2,TRBJ2-3,.,.,CASSSGSTDTQYF,TGTGCCAGCAGCTCGGGAAGCACAGATACGCAGTATTTT
TRBV19,TRBJ2-4,.,.,CASSIGASGRAKNIQYF,TGTGCCAGTAGTATAGGGGCCTCCGGCCGGGCCAAAAACATTCAGTACTTC
TRBV6-1,TRBJ1-2,.,.,CASIGGYGGYTF,TGTGCCAGCATCGGAGGGTACGGTGGCTACACCTTC
TRBV6-1,TRBJ1-2,.,.,CASSEVTANYGYTF,TGTGCCAGCAGTGAAGTTACAGCTAACTATGGCTACACCTTC
TRBV28,TRBJ2-1,TRBD2,once,CASRTAAGGRDNEQFF,TGTGCCAGCAGAACGGCAGCGGGAGGAAGGGACAATGAGCAGTTCTTC
TRBV5-1,TRBJ2-1,TRBD2,.,CASSLGGRAGNEQFF,TGCGCCAGCAGCTTAGGCGGGAGGGCCGGGAATGAGCAGTTCTTC
TRBV28,TRBJ1-5,.,.,CASSFPGVLGNQPQHF,TGTGCCAGCAGTTTCCCAGGGGTTTTAGGCAATCAGCCCCAGCATTTT
TRBV5-4,TRBJ2-1,TRBD2,.,CASSAPAGGYNEQFF,TGTGCCAGCAGTGCCCCAGCGGGAGGATACAATGAGCAGTTCTTC
TRBV14,TRBJ2-7,.,.,CASSRAYEQYF,TGTGCCAGCAGCCGAGCCTACGAGCAGTACTTC
TRBV7-2,TRBJ1-3,.,.,CASSLGFLGAGNTIYF,TGTGCCAGCAGCTTAGGATTTTTGGGCGCTGGAAACACCATATATTTT
TRBV19,TRBJ2-1,.,.,CASSIDRRGLEGGQFF,TGTGCCAGTAGTATAGATCGGCGGGGCCTCGAGGGTGGGCAGTTCTTC
TRBV11-2,TRBJ2-5,.,.,CASSHRVGAGVQETQYF,TGTGCCAGCAGCCATCGGGTGGGGGCGGGAGTCCAAGAGACCCAGTACTTC
TRBV7-2,TRBJ2-7,.,.,CASSLGQPYEQYF,TGTGCCAGCAGCTTGGGACAACCCTACGAGCAGTACTTC
TRBV15,TRBJ2-1,TRBD2,.,CATSRAPAGGYNEQFF,TGTGCCACCAGCAGAGCTCCAGCGGGGGGATACAATGAGCAGTTCTTC
TRBV11-1,TRBJ2-7,.,.,CASSLAFMGYEQYF,TGTGCCAGCAGCTTAGCGTTCATGGGCTACGAGCAGTACTTC
TRBV12-5,TRBJ2-1,TRBD2,.,CASGSGLAGGAYNEQFF,TGTGCTAGTGGTTCAGGACTAGCGGGAGGGGCCTACAATGAGCAGTTCTTC
TRBV11-3,TRBJ2-1,.,few,CASSLGNSHEQFF,TGTGCCAGCAGCTTAGGTAATAGCCATGAGCAGTTCTTC
TRBV2,TRBJ2-3,TRBD2,.,CASSDGTSGVTDTQYF,TGTGCCAGCAGTGATGGGACTAGCGGGGTCACAGATACGCAGTATTTT
TRBV11-2,TRBJ2-2,.,.,CASSWRDSWTGELFF,TGTGCCAGCAGCTGGAGGGACAGCTGGACCGGGGAGCTGTTTTTT
TRBV9,TRBJ2-2,TRBD2,once,CASSVVPGTSGPGELFF,TGTGCCAGCAGCGTGGTTCCCGGGACTAGCGGTCCCGGGGAGCTGTTTTTT
TRBV7-2,TRBJ2-7,TRBD1,.,CASSLRTGGVLSYEQYF,TGTGCCAGCAGCTTAAGGACAGGGGGAGTATTGTCCTACGAGCAGTACTTC
TRBV7-3,TRBJ2-5,.,.,CASSLTVGSQETQYF,TGTGCCAGCAGCTTAACAGTTGGCAGCCAAGAGACCCAGTACTTC
TRBV5-1,TRBJ2-2,TRBD1,.,CASSLAPTGQNTGELFF,TGCGCCAGCAGCTTGGCCCCGACAGGGCAGAACACCGGGGAGCTGTTTTTT
TRBV28,TRBJ2-7,TRBD2,once,CASTTSGLSYEQYF,TGTGCCAGCACGACTAGCGGCCTTTCCTACGAGCAGTACTTC
TRBV7-2,TRBJ2-5,.,.,CASSLAGGMETQYF,TGTGCCAGCAGCTTAGCAGGGGGAATGGAGACCCAGTACTTC
TRBV16,TRBJ1-5,TRBD1,.,CASSPARTGGFYQPQHF,TGTGCCAGCAGCCCCGCCAGGACAGGGGGCTTCTATCAGCCCCAGCATTTT
TRBV28,TRBJ2-1,TRBD2,.,CASSSGLAGGNEQFF,TGTGCCAGCAGTTCGGGACTAGCGGGAGGCAATGAGCAGTTCTTC
TRBV19,TRBJ1-3,.,.,CARTENTIYF,TGTGCCAGAACAGAAAACACCATATATTTT